This TCR beta chain was captured in a study of T cell changes during pregnancy in multiple sclerosis. Profiling relied on immunoSEQ multiplex PCR, and the TCRdb table lists in-frame clones only, not all of them. The table has tens of thousands of clones, 85% to 95% seen once; the top ten hold less than 0.3%. The CDR3 runs 15 residues. Trimming stripped 5 bases from V and 0 bases from J, with 11 bases between. CDR1 is SGHTA, CDR2 FQGTGA, per germline. This receptor was obtained from a female donor with multiple sclerosis, enrolled in a pregnancy study. Sequencing used CD4+ T cells from peripheral blood mononuclear cells, obtained in the third trimester of pregnancy. This chain links TRBV7-3 with TRBJ2-1, with D maybe TRBD2 (5 bases). CDR3 loop: CASSLSASSYNEQFF. The CDR3 DNA reads TGTGCCAGCAGCCTTAGCGCGAGCTCCTACAATGAGCAGTTCTTC.